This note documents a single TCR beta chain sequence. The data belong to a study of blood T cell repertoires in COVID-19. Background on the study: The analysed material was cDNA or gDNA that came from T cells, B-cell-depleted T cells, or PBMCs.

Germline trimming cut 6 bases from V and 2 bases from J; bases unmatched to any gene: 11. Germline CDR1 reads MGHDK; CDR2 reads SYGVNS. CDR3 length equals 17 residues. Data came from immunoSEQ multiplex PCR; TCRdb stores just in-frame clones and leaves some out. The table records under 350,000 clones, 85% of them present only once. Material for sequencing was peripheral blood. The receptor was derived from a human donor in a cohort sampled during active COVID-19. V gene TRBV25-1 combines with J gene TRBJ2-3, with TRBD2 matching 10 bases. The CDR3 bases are TGTGCCAGCAGCCCCACTCGGACTAGCGGAGACACAGATACGCAGTATTTT. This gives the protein CASSPTRTSGDTDTQYF.